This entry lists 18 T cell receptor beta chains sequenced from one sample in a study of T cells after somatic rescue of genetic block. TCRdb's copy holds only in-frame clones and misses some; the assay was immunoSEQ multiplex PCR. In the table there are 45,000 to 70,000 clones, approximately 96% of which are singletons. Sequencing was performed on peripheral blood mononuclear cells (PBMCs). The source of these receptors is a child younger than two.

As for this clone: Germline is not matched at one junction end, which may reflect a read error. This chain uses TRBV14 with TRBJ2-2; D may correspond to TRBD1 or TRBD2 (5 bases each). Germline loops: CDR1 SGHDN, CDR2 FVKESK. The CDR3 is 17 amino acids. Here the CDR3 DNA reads TGTGCCAGCAGCCAAGATATCCCGGGGCCCGAACACCGGGGAGCTGTTTTT. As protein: CASSQDIPGPEHRGAVF.

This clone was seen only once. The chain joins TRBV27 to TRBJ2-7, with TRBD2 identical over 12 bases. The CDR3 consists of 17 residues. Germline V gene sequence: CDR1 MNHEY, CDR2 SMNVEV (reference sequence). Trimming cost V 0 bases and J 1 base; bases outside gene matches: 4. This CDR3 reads CASSLSQGLAGSYEQYF. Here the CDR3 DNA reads TGTGCCAGCAGTTTATCGCAAGGACTAGCGGGATCCTACGAGCAGTACTTC.

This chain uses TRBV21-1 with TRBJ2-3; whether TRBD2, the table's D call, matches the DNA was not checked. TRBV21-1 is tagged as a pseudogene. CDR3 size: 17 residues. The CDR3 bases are TGTGCCAGCAGCTCTACCCGCCGGGGTGAGGGTACAGATACGCAGTATTTT. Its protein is CASSSTRRGEGTDTQYF.

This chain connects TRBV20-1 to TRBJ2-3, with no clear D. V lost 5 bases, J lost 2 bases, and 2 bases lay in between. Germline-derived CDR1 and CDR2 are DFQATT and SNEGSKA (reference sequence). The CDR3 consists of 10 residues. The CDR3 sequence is CSAATDTQYF. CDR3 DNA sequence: TGCAGTGCTGCCACAGATACGCAGTATTTT.

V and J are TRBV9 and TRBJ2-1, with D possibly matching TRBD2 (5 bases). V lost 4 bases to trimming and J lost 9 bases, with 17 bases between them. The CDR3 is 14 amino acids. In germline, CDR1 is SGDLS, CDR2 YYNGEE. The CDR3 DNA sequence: TGTGCCAGCAGCCCCCGGCTAGCCCCCTTTGAGCAGTTCTTC. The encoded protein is CASSPRLAPFEQFF.

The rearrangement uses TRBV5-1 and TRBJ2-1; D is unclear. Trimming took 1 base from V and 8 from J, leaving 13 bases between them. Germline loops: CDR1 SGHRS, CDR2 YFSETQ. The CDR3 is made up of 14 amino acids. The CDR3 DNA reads TGCGCCAGCAGCTTGTCTCGGGTGTATCATGAGCAGTTCTTC. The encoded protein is CASSLSRVYHEQFF.

The CDR3 region is CASSYSTSSRANEQFF. In nucleotides, the CDR3 is TGTGCCAGCAGTTACTCGACTAGCTCTAGGGCCAATGAGCAGTTCTTC. The chain combines TRBV6-6 with TRBJ2-1; TRBD2 matches 7 bases. Germline assignment: CDR1 MNHNY and CDR2 SVGAGI (reference sequence). J lost 6 bases, V lost 0 bases, and 8 bases had no gene match. The CDR3 is made up of 16 amino acids.

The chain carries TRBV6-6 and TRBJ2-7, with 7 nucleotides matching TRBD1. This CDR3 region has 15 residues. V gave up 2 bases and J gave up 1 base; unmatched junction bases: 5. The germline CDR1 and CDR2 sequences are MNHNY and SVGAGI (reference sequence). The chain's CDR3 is CASSYAYRGSYEQYF. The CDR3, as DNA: TGTGCCAGCAGTTACGCTTACAGGGGATCCTACGAGCAGTACTTC.

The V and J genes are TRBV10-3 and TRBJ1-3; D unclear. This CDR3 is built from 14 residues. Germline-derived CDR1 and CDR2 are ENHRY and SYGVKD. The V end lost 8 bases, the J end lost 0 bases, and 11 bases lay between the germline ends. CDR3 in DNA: TGTGCCATCGGGGAGACGCCCTCTGGAAACACCATATATTTT. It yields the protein CAIGETPSGNTIYF.

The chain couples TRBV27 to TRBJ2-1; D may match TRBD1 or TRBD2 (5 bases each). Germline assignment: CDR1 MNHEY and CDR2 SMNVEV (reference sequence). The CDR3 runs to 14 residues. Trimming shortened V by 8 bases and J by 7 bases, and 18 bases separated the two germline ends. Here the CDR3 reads CASGSRGVLNEQFF. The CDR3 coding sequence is TGTGCCAGCGGGTCTAGGGGAGTTTTAAATGAGCAGTTCTTC.

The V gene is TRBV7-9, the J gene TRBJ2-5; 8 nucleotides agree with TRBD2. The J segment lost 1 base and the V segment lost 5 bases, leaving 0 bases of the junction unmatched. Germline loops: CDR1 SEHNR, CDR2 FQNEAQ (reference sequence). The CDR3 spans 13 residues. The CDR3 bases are TGTGCCAGCAGCGGGACTAGCCAAGAGACCCAGTACTTC. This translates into CASSGTSQETQYF.

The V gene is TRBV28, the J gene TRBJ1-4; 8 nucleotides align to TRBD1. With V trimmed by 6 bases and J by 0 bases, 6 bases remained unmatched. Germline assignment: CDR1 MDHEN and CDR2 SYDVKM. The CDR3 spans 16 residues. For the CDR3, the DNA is TGTGCCAGCAGGAGGGACAGGCCTGCAACTAATGAAAAACTGTTTTTT. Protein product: CASRRDRPATNEKLFF.

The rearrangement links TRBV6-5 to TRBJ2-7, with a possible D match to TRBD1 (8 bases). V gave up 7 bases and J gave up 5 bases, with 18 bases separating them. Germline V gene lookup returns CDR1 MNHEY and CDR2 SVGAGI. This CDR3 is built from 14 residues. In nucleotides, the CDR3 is TGTGCCAGCACCAGGACAGGGACTATGCACGAGCAGTACTTC. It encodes CASTRTGTMHEQYF.

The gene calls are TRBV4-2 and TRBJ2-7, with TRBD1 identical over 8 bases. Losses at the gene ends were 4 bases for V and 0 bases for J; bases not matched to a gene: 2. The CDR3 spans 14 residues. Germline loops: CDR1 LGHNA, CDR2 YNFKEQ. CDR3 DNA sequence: TGTGCCAGCAGCCGGGACAGGTTCTCCTACGAGCAGTACTTC. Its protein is CASSRDRFSYEQYF.

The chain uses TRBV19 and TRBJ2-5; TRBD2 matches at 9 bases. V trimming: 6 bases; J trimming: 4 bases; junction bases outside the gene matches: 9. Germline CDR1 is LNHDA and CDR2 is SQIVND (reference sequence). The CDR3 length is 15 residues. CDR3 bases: TGTGCCAGTAGCCATTCTAGCGGGATAGGAGAGACCCAGTACTTC. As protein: CASSHSSGIGETQYF.

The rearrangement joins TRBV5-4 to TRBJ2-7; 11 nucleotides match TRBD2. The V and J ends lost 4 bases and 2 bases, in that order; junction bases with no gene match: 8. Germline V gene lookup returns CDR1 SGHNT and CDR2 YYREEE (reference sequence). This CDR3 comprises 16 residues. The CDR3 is CASSTGLAGLTYEQYF. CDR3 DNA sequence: TGTGCCAGCAGCACCGGACTAGCGGGTTTAACCTACGAGCAGTACTTC.

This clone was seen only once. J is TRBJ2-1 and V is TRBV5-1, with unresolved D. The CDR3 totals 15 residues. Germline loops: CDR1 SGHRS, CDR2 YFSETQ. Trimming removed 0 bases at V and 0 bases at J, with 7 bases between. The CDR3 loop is CASSLEDSSYNEQFF. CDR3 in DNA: TGCGCCAGCAGCTTGGAGGATAGCTCCTACAATGAGCAGTTCTTC.

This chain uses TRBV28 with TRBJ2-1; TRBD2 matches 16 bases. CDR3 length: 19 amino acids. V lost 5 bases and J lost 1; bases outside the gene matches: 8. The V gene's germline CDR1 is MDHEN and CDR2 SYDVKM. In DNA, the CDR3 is TGTGCCAGCAGTCTATCGGGACTAGCGGGAGGGGGGTCCTACAATGAGCAGTTCTTC. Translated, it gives CASSLSGLAGGGSYNEQFF.